This entry lists 24 T cell receptor beta chains sequenced from one sample in a study of blood T cell repertoires in COVID-19. Profiling relied on immunoSEQ multiplex PCR, and the TCRdb table lists in-frame clones only, not all of them. Among approximately 280,000 clones, approximately 89% were seen once, and the ten largest hold under 2.5%. The sequenced sample was PBMCs or T cells enriched from blood (not recorded which). The origin of the receptors is a woman aged 60 to 75 who had recovered from COVID-19.

The chain recombines TRBV28 with TRBJ1-2; 7 positions agree with TRBD1. This CDR3 has 15 residues. Germline assignment: CDR1 MDHEN and CDR2 SYDVKM. Trimming took 4 bases from V and 0 from J; bases not matched to a gene: 5. The CDR3 nucleotides are TGTGCCAGCAGTTCGACAGGGCTAGCTAACTATGGCTACACCTTC. Protein: CASSSTGLANYGYTF.

The CDR3: CASSPETAHYEQYF. CDR3 sequence (DNA): TGTGCCAGCAGCCCAGAGACAGCCCACTACGAGCAGTACTTC. The chain combines TRBV7-9 with TRBJ2-7, with D tentatively TRBD1 (5 bases). V was trimmed by 5 bases and J by 3 bases, leaving 14 bases between them. CDR3 length equals 14 residues. In germline, CDR1 is SEHNR, CDR2 FQNEAQ (reference sequence).

The chain recombines TRBV30 with TRBJ1-2, with D tentatively TRBD1 (5 bases). CDR1 and CDR2 (germline): GTSNPN, SVGIG (reference sequence). The V end lost 5 bases, the J end lost 7 bases, and 11 bases lay between the germline ends. The CDR3 has 11 residues. CDR3 residues: CAWGGGVGYTF. Written as DNA, the CDR3 is TGTGCCTGGGGTGGAGGGGTTGGCTACACCTTC.

The rearrangement uses TRBV28 and TRBJ1-1, with a tentative D call TRBD1 (5 bases). The CDR3 loop spans 14 amino acids. Germline V lookup: CDR1 MDHEN, CDR2 SYDVKM. V gave up 7 bases and J gave up 3 bases, with 15 bases separating them. The CDR3 region is CASTAGGRDTEAFF. CDR3 DNA: TGTGCCAGCACCGCCGGGGGGAGGGACACTGAAGCTTTCTTT. Drawing the rest from reference TRBV28 and TRBJ1-1, the complete variable domain is DVKVTQSSRYLVKRTGEKVFLECVQDMDHENMFWYRQDPGLGLRLIYFSYDVKMKEKGDIPEGYSVSREKKERFSLILESASTNQTSMYLCASTAGGRDTEAFFGQGTRLTVV.

This clone was seen a few times. V and J are TRBV12-3 or TRBV12-4 and TRBJ2-1; D gene uncertain. This CDR3 is 13 amino acids long. V lost 2 bases and J lost 5, with 7 bases in between. The DNA for the CDR3 is TGTGCCAGCAGTTTAATTCTTGACAATGAGCAGTTCTTC. This gives the protein CASSLILDNEQFF.

The rearrangement joins TRBV7-9 to TRBJ1-1, with D hard to call. Germline lookup yields CDR1 SEHNR and CDR2 FQNEAQ (reference sequence). The CDR3 extends over 13 amino acids. Trimming removed 2 bases at V and 5 bases at J, with 9 bases between. CDR3 residues: CASSLSRGTEAFF. CDR3 nucleotides: TGTGCCAGCAGCTTAAGCCGGGGAACTGAAGCTTTCTTT.

The chain couples TRBV12-5 to TRBJ1-2; 8 bases fit TRBD1. The V gene end was trimmed by 6 bases and the J gene end by 7 bases; junction bases not matched to a gene: 7. The CDR3 length is 13 residues. Per germline, CDR1 LGHNT and CDR2 FRNRAP. The CDR3 DNA reads as TGTGCTAGTGGACAGGGGGAATGGAGTGGCTACACCTTC. Translation gives CASGQGEWSGYTF.

This clone was counted a few times. The CDR3 loop reads CASSSSVEAFF. In DNA form, the CDR3 reads TGTGCCAGCAGTTCTTCAGTTGAAGCTTTCTTT. V gene TRBV6-5 combines with J gene TRBJ1-1; D is unclear. Germline V gene sequence: CDR1 MNHEY, CDR2 SVGAGI. V dropped 4 bases and J dropped 7 bases, with 7 bases sitting between them. This CDR3 has 11 residues.

The chain is built from TRBV30 and TRBJ1-3, with D maybe TRBD1 (6 bases). Germline assignment: CDR1 GTSNPN and CDR2 SVGIG (reference sequence). This CDR3 contains 16 residues. Trimming took off 3 bases at V and 2 bases at J, with 17 bases between the two ends. The CDR3 is CAWRGWWGPPGNTIYF. The CDR3 DNA reads as TGTGCCTGGAGGGGGTGGTGGGGGCCCCCTGGAAACACCATATATTTT.

The CDR3 sequence: CASSHLEQGADGYTF. The CDR3 DNA is TGTGCCAGCAGCCACCTCGAGCAGGGGGCGGATGGCTACACCTTC. This rearrangement joins TRBV3-1 (or the pseudogene TRBV3-2) to TRBJ1-2; 8 nucleotides match TRBD1. The V gene end was trimmed by 3 bases and the J gene end by 6 bases; junction bases not matched to a gene: 9. The CDR3 is 15 residues long. CDR1 LGHDT and CDR2 YNNKEL come from the germline V gene (reference sequence).

The chain links TRBV10-2 to TRBJ1-5; D gene uncertain. The CDR3 contains 12 residues. V shed 7 bases and J shed 4 bases, with 8 bases lying between them. Germline V gene sequence: CDR1 WSHSY, CDR2 SAAADI. The CDR3 protein is CASTERNQPQHF. CDR3 nucleotide sequence: TGCGCCAGCACGGAGAGAAATCAGCCCCAGCATTTT.

V is TRBV5-1 and J is TRBJ1-3; the D gene is possibly TRBD1 (5 bases). With 3 bases removed from V and 0 bases from J, the gap between germline ends came to 19 bases. This CDR3 has 18 amino acids. Germline V CDR1 and CDR2: SGHRS, YFSETQ. The DNA for the CDR3 is TGCGCCAGCAGCTCGGCCGTATCGACAGACAACTCTGGAAACACCATATATTTT. Translating it yields CASSSAVSTDNSGNTIYF.

The V and J genes are TRBV3-1 (or the pseudogene TRBV3-2) and TRBJ1-6, with D hard to call. CDR3 length: 15 residues. V lost 4 bases and J lost 4, with 11 bases in between. Germline lookup yields CDR1 LGHDT and CDR2 YNNKEL (reference sequence). DNA for the CDR3: TGTGCCAGCAGCCGTGAGAGAATGTATAATTCACCCCTCCACTTT. Encoded protein: CASSRERMYNSPLHF.

This chain connects TRBV30 to TRBJ2-7, with 7 bases that match TRBD2. Germline CDR1 GTSNPN, CDR2 SVGIG (reference sequence). The V segment lost 4 bases and the J segment 5 bases; nucleotides outside the gene matches: 11. The CDR3 spans 14 residues. The CDR3: CAWNAYGGSDEQYF. In nucleotides, the CDR3 is TGTGCCTGGAATGCCTATGGCGGGAGCGACGAGCAGTACTTC.

The genes are TRBV6-5 and TRBJ1-6, with 7 nucleotides matching TRBD1. Unmatched junction bases numbered 12, after V lost 7 bases and J lost 9 bases. The CDR3 has 15 amino acids. Germline V gene data show CDR1 as MNHEY and CDR2 as SVGAGI. CDR3 loop: CASTLRTGESSPLHF. In nucleotides, the CDR3 is TGTGCCAGCACCCTTAGGACAGGAGAGAGTTCACCCCTCCACTTT.

A few counts support this clone. This chain joins TRBV2 and TRBJ1-1; D gene unclear. Trimming cost V 1 base and J 6 bases, with 9 bases left between them. In germline, CDR1 is SNHLY, CDR2 FYNNEI. The CDR3 totals 13 residues. This chain's CDR3 is CASSEEFTAEAFF. The CDR3 region has the DNA TGTGCCAGCAGTGAAGAGTTTACAGCTGAAGCTTTCTTT. The whole variable domain, remainder taken from reference TRBV2 and TRBJ1-1, is EPEVTQTPSHQVTQMGQEVILRCVPISNHLYFYWYRQILGQKVEFLVSFYNNEISEKSEIFDDQFSVERPDGSNFTLKIRSTKLEDSAMYFCASSEEFTAEAFFGQGTRLTVV.

J is TRBJ1-2 and V is TRBV27, with 11 bases aligning to TRBD1. Trimming removed 5 bases from V and 4 bases from J; junction bases left unmatched: 6. The CDR3 runs to 15 residues. CDR1 and CDR2 from the germline V gene are MNHEY and SMNVEV (reference sequence). The chain's CDR3 is CASSPIGTGGYGYTF. The CDR3 DNA is TGTGCCAGCAGTCCCATTGGGACAGGGGGCTATGGCTACACCTTC.

The chain is built from TRBV10-3 and TRBJ1-6; 8 bases are shared with TRBD1. The junction had 13 bases not matched to a gene; V was cut back by 3 bases and J by 9 bases. This CDR3 has 17 residues. CDR1 is ENHRY and CDR2 is SYGVKD in the germline V gene. The CDR3 region has the DNA TGTGCCATCAGTGACCGAGGACAGGGTGGAGGTGGTTCACCCCTCCACTTT. Translating it yields CAISDRGQGGGGSPLHF.

The chain uses TRBV6-1 and TRBJ1-1, with D perhaps TRBD1 (5 bases). The germline CDR1 and CDR2 sequences are MNHNS and SASEGT. V was trimmed by 0 bases and J by 10 bases, leaving 15 bases between them. The CDR3 runs 14 residues. The CDR3 is CASSEAGVTGPAFF. CDR3 sequence (DNA): TGTGCCAGCAGTGAAGCAGGGGTAACAGGTCCAGCTTTCTTT.

The chain carries TRBV7-2 and TRBJ2-1; 10 nucleotides line up with TRBD2. The V and J ends lost 5 bases and 4 bases, in that order; junction bases with no gene match: 5. Germline-derived CDR1 and CDR2 are SGHTA and FQGNSA. The CDR3 spans 15 residues. The CDR3 DNA reads as TGTGCCAGCAGCCTCCTAGCGGGAGCTTACAATGAGCAGTTCTTC. It codes for CASSLLAGAYNEQFF.

CDR3 coding DNA: TGTGCCAGCAGACTTATAGGGGACTATGGCTACACCTTC. Translation gives CASRLIGDYGYTF. The chain uses TRBV14 and TRBJ1-2; weak D call: TRBD1 (5 bases). Germline assignment: CDR1 SGHDN and CDR2 FVKESK. V was trimmed by 6 bases and J by 3 bases, leaving 11 bases between them. CDR3 length equals 13 residues.

This clone was recorded only once. V gene TRBV5-1 combines with J gene TRBJ2-3; 7 bases map to TRBD1. The junction had 5 bases not matched to a gene; V was cut back by 2 bases and J by 2 bases. Germline assignment: CDR1 SGHRS and CDR2 YFSETQ. The CDR3 covers 15 residues. The DNA for the CDR3 is TGCGCCAGCAGCTTCGGGACAGCGTTCACAGATACGCAGTATTTT. Translation gives CASSFGTAFTDTQYF.

The genes are TRBV27 and TRBJ2-3; D uncertain. Trimming shortened V by 6 bases and J by 0 bases, and 7 bases separated the two germline ends. The CDR3 is 13 amino acids. Germline CDR1 and CDR2: MNHEY and SMNVEV (reference sequence). CDR3 sequence (DNA): TGTGCCAGCAGGAGGTCTAGCACAGATACGCAGTATTTT. Translating gives CASRRSSTDTQYF.

CDR3 sequence reads: CASSLEQGGGTIQYF. DNA for the CDR3: TGCGCCAGCAGCCTAGAACAGGGTGGGGGAACCATTCAGTACTTC. The chain combines TRBV10-1 with TRBJ2-4, with a possible D match to TRBD1 (6 bases). Germline V lookup: CDR1 WNHNN, CDR2 SYGVQD (reference sequence). This CDR3 has 15 amino acids. Between the trimmed V and J ends, which lost 6 bases and 9 bases, there was a span of 21 bases.